The T cell receptor (beta chain) described here comes from a study of Ad26.COV2.S vaccination and SARS-CoV-2 variants. Overall study context: The donor belonged to the COV1001 Ad26.COV2.S trial arm. Once, or twice with 56 days between doses, Ad26.COV2.S was given intramuscularly.

This table comes from immunoSEQ multiplex PCR, and its TCRdb copy is limited to in-frame clones, with some not included. The profile shows fewer than 300,000 clones, about 87% of them singletons. CDR3 size: 14 residues. V lost 2 bases and J lost 8; bases outside the gene matches: 6. CDR1 and CDR2 from the germline V gene are MDHEN and SYDVKM. Sample treatment: about 20 received Ad26.COV2.S at low or high dose, single or two shots; several received placebo; per-sample allocation not given. The investigators took samples on day 63 after the first vaccine or placebo injection. V and J are TRBV28 and TRBJ1-2; 9 bases map to TRBD1. The TCR originated in a person between 18 and 65 years old who received the Ad26.COV2.S COVID-19 vaccine or a placebo. Sequenced here: peripheral blood, sampled in a trial of Ad26.COV2.S vaccine versus placebo. The CDR3: CASSLVRDRVGYTF. Here the CDR3 DNA reads TGTGCCAGCAGTTTAGTCCGGGACAGGGTCGGCTACACCTTC.